These 17 T cell receptor beta chains came from one sample sequenced in a study of blood T cell repertoires in COVID-19. Repertoires were generated with immunoSEQ multiplex PCR, while TCRdb's copy carries only in-frame clones and drops some. The profile shows 50,000 to 70,000 clones, 65% to 85% of them singletons. Sequencing was done on a sample of peripheral blood. Source of these receptors: an elderly man with COVID-19, enrolled during active disease.

In DNA form, the CDR3 reads TGCGCCAGCAGCCGAGGAAGCCAGACTGAAGCTTTCTTT. The encoded protein is CASSRGSQTEAFF. The chain has TRBV4-3 and TRBJ1-1; D is unclear. The germline V and J ends were trimmed by 4 bases and 5 bases, with 11 bases remaining between them. The CDR3 is made up of 13 amino acids. Germline loops: CDR1 LGHNA, CDR2 YSLEER.

The chain uses TRBV28 and TRBJ1-5, with D unresolved. V lost 6 bases and J lost 0, with 15 bases in between. CDR3 length equals 16 residues. CDR1 and CDR2 from the germline V gene are MDHEN and SYDVKM. DNA for the CDR3: TGTGCCAGCAGGGATAGTCAGGCTTTTAGCAATCAGCCCCAGCATTTT. This sequence encodes CASRDSQAFSNQPQHF.

The CDR3 spells CASSRDRGNEQFF. The CDR3 DNA follows: TGTGCCAGCAGCCGGGACAGGGGCAATGAGCAGTTCTTC. The J gene is TRBJ2-1, the V gene TRBV4-2; TRBD1 aligns across 10 bases. Trimming cost V 4 bases and J 6 bases; bases outside gene matches: 0. This CDR3 spans 13 amino acids. Germline assignment: CDR1 LGHNA and CDR2 YNFKEQ.

J is TRBJ1-2 and V is TRBV4-3, with 7 positions matching TRBD1. This CDR3 is built from 14 residues. Germline V gene data show CDR1 as LGHNA and CDR2 as YSLEER. V was clipped by 4 bases and J by 5 bases; unmatched bases: 7. The CDR3 DNA reads TGCGCCAGCAGCCTCAACAGGGGCCCGTATGGCTACACCTTC. Its protein is CASSLNRGPYGYTF.

The chain uses TRBV18 and TRBJ1-3; D is unclear. The CDR3 contains 13 residues. Per the germline V gene, CDR1 is KGHSH and CDR2 is LQKENI. V gave up 6 bases and J gave up 2 bases, with 8 bases separating them. DNA for the CDR3: TGTGCCAGCTCGAGGGAGGCTGGAAACACCATATATTTT. Amino acids: CASSREAGNTIYF.

V usage is TRBV15 and J usage is TRBJ1-1; a weak D match, TRBD1 (6 bases). V shed 0 bases and J shed 5 bases, with 22 bases lying between them. The germline V gene has CDR1 LNHNV and CDR2 YYDKDF (reference sequence). This CDR3 has 18 residues. The CDR3 DNA is TGTGCCACCAGCAGAGATAGAACCGCCGGACAGAGAAGGACTGAAGCTTTCTTT. Protein sequence: CATSRDRTAGQRRTEAFF.

This chain uses TRBV5-6 with TRBJ1-2; no definite D call. The CDR3 runs to 12 residues. Germline CDR1 reads SGHDT; CDR2 reads YYEEEE. Trimming stripped 4 bases from V and 7 bases from J, with 11 bases between. The CDR3 is CASSPGGSGYTF. In DNA, the CDR3 is TGTGCCAGCAGCCCTGGCGGGAGTGGCTACACCTTC.

The gene calls are TRBV9 and TRBJ1-1; unclear D gene. The CDR3 spans 13 residues. CDR1 and CDR2 (germline): SGDLS, YYNGEE. Trimming took 0 bases from V and 10 from J, leaving 13 bases between them. CDR3 nucleotide sequence: TGTGCCAGCAGCGTAGATTTTGGTGGCGGAGCTTTCTTT. Protein sequence: CASSVDFGGGAFF.

This clone was seen a handful of times. The chain has TRBV3-1 (or the pseudogene TRBV3-2) and TRBJ1-3; a weak D match, TRBD1 (5 bases). CDR3 size: 15 residues. CDR1 LGHDT and CDR2 YNNKEL come from the germline V gene (reference sequence). Trimming removed 1 base at V and 9 bases at J, with 16 bases between. Here the CDR3 DNA reads TGTGCCAGCAGCCAAGTAGCAGGGCCGGAGGGCACCATATATTTT. This sequence encodes CASSQVAGPEGTIYF.

This clone was recorded a few times. The rearrangement links TRBV9 to TRBJ1-1; the D gene is possibly TRBD1 (5 bases). Germline V CDR1 and CDR2: SGDLS, YYNGEE. Trimming left V 3 bases short and J 1 base short, with 7 bases between. The CDR3 contains 13 residues. In DNA form, the CDR3 reads TGTGCCAGCAGCGGACAGAGGAACACTGAAGCTTTCTTT. Translating it yields CASSGQRNTEAFF.

This chain uses TRBV3-1 (or the pseudogene TRBV3-2) with TRBJ2-1; a weak D match, TRBD1 (5 bases). There are 17 residues in the CDR3. V shed 2 bases and J shed 0 bases, with 14 bases lying between them. CDR1 LGHDT and CDR2 YNNKEL come from the germline V gene (reference sequence). CDR3 region: CASSQIRKTVSYNEQFF. CDR3 nucleotide sequence: TGTGCCAGCAGCCAAATTCGGAAGACAGTCTCCTACAATGAGCAGTTCTTC.

The rearrangement joins TRBV12-5 to TRBJ2-3; 12 positions match TRBD2. The CDR3 runs 20 residues. Germline lookup yields CDR1 LGHNT and CDR2 FRNRAP. Trimming took 6 bases from V and 3 from J; bases not matched to a gene: 19. This chain's CDR3 is CASGMTVLAGGPPRTDTQYF. The CDR3 nucleotides read TGTGCTAGTGGAATGACCGTCCTAGCGGGAGGGCCCCCCAGAACAGATACGCAGTATTTT.

V usage is TRBV24-1 and J usage is TRBJ2-1, with 9 bases identical to TRBD1. Germline CDR1 KGHDR, CDR2 SFDVKD. V trimming: 4 bases; J trimming: 2 bases; junction bases outside the gene matches: 8. The CDR3 length is 17 residues. Here the CDR3 reads CATSDRYTGGAYNEQFF. The CDR3 region has the DNA TGTGCCACCAGTGACAGATACACAGGGGGCGCCTACAATGAGCAGTTCTTC.

The rearrangement joins TRBV28 to TRBJ1-2; tentatively, D is TRBD1 (5 bases). From germline, CDR1 is MDHEN and CDR2 SYDVKM. Trimming cost V 7 bases and J 4 bases, with 19 bases left between them. This CDR3 has 15 residues. The CDR3 DNA reads TGTGCCAGCATCACGGGGGGAGACCCCCCCTATGGCTACACCTTC. Amino acids: CASITGGDPPYGYTF.

This chain joins TRBV15 and TRBJ2-1; 13 bases fit TRBD2. CDR3 length: 16 residues. The germline CDR1 and CDR2 sequences are LNHNV and YYDKDF (reference sequence). After removal of 5 bases from V and 10 bases from J, the junction contained 11 bases not matched to a gene. The DNA for the CDR3 is TGTGCCACCAGCTACGAGGCGGGACTAGCGGGACAAGAGCAGTTCTTC. Translated, it gives CATSYEAGLAGQEQFF. Looking up the rest from reference TRBV15 and TRBJ2-1 gives the full variable domain: DAMVIQNPRYQVTQFGKPVTLSCSQTLNHNVMYWYQQKSSQAPKLLFHYYDKDFNNEADTPDNFQSRRPNTSFCFLDIRSPGLGDTAMYLCATSYEAGLAGQEQFFGPGTRLTVL.

This clone showed up just a few times. The chain has TRBV5-1 and TRBJ1-1; D not certain. The germline V gene encodes CDR1 SGHRS and CDR2 YFSETQ. This CDR3 contains 13 residues. The V gene lost 0 bases and the J gene lost 4 bases, with 7 bases spanning the gap. This CDR3 is CASSLAGITEAFF. For the CDR3, the DNA is TGCGCCAGCAGCTTGGCGGGAATCACTGAAGCTTTCTTT.

The rearrangement joins TRBV19 to TRBJ1-2; the D is unclear. The CDR3 has 14 residues. Germline V gene sequence: CDR1 LNHDA, CDR2 SQIVND (reference sequence). V was clipped by 6 bases and J by 5 bases, with 16 bases between them. The CDR3 here is CASSPSRIRYGYTF. The CDR3, as DNA: TGTGCCAGTAGCCCGAGCAGGATTAGGTATGGCTACACCTTC.